This T cell receptor (beta chain) was found in a study of control samples from healthy donors and cancer patients (dated by TCRdb to the early 2020s). The library was prepared using the immunoSEQ multiplex PCR assay. Held by TCRdb, this immuneACCESS table contains in-frame sequences only and omits some clones. Under half of the omission traces to an unresolved V gene where checked; the cause of the rest is unknown. Within this sample are about 190,000 clones, with roughly nine tenths of them counted one time only. The ten largest clones take up 1.8% of the sample. Germline trimming: 3 bases from V, 5 bases from J; junction bases outside gene matches: 3. CDR3 length: 14 amino acids, cysteine to phenylalanine. Only the CDR3 DNA stays, 42 bases, in frame from base 1. Per the germline V gene, MNHNS is the CDR1 and SASEGT is the CDR2. A note on this clone: The target of this receptor is not known. Base quality data are lacking; no much larger clone is found one base away.

The sample was blood. The rearrangement joined TRBV6-1 to TRBJ1-1; 10 bases in the junction line up with TRBD1. This TCR came from a man aged 25-45 years in good health. The nucleotides read TGTGCCAGCAGTGACGACAGGGGGCGGACTGAAGCTTTCTTT. Its protein product is CASSDDRGRTEAFF.